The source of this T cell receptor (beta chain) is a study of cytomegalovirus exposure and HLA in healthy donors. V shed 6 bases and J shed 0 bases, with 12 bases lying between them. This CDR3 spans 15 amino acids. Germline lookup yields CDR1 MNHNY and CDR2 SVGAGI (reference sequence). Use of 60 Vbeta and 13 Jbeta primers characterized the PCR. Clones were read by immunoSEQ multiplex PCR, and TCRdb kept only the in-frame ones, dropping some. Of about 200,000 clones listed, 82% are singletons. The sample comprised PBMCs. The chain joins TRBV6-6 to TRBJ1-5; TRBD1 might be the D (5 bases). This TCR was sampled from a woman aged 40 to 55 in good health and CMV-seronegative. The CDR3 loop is CASSLTAYSNQPQHF. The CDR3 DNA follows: TGTGCCAGCAGCCTGACAGCATATAGCAATCAGCCCCAGCATTTT.